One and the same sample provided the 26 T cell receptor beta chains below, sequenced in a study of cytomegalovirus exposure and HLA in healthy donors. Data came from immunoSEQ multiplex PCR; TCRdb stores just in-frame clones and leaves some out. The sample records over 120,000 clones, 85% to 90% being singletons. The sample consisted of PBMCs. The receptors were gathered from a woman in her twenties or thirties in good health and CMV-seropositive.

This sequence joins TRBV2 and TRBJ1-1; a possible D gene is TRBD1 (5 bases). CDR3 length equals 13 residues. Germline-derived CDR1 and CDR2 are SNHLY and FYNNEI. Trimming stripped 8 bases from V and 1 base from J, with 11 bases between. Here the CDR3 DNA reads TGTGCCAGCGGGGGGAACGAGAACACTGAAGCTTTCTTT. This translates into CASGGNENTEAFF.

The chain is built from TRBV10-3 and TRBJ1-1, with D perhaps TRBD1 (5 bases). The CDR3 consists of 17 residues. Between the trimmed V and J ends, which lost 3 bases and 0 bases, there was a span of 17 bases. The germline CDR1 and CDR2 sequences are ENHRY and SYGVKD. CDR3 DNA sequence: TGTGCCATCAGTGACCCCAGGCATAGGGACTTGAACACTGAAGCTTTCTTT. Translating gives CAISDPRHRDLNTEAFF.

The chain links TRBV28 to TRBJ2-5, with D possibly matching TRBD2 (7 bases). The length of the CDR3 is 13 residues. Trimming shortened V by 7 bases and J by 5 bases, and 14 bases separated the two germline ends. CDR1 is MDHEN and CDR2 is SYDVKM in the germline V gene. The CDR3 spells CASTMGGRETQYF. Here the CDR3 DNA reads TGTGCCAGCACCATGGGGGGGCGGGAGACCCAGTACTTC.

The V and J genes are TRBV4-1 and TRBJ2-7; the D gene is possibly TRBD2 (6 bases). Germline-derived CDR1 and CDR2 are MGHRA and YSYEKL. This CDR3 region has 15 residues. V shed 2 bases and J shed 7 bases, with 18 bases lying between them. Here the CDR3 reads CASSQMSTPGGEQYF. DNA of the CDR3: TGCGCCAGCAGCCAAATGTCGACTCCCGGAGGGGAGCAGTACTTC.

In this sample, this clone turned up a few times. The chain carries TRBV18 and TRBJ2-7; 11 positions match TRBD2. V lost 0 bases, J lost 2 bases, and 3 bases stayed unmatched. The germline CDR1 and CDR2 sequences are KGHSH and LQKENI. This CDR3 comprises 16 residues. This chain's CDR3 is CASSPPLAGAPYEQYF. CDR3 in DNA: TGTGCCAGCTCACCACCACTAGCGGGGGCCCCCTACGAGCAGTACTTC.

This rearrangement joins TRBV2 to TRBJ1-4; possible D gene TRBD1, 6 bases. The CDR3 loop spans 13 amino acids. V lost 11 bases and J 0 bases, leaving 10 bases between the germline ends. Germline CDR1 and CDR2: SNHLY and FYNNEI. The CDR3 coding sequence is TGTGCCCAACAGGGTGCAACTAATGAAAAACTGTTTTTT. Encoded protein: CAQQGATNEKLFF.

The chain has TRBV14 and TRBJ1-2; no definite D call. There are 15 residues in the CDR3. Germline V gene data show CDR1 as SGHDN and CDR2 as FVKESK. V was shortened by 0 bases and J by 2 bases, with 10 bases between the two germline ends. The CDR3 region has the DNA TGTGCCAGCAGCCAAGATCGGGGAGGGAACTATGGCTACACCTTC. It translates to CASSQDRGGNYGYTF. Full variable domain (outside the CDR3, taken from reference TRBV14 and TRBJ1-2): EAGVTQFPSHSVIEKGQTVTLRCDPISGHDNLYWYRRVMGKEIKFLLHFVKESKQDESGMPNNRFLAERTGGTYSTLKVQPAELEDSGVYFCASSQDRGGNYGYTFGSGTRLTVV.

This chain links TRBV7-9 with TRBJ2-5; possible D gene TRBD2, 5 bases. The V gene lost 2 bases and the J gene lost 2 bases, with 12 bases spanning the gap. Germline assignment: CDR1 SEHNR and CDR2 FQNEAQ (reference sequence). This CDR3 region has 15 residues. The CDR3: CASSLNRERQETQYF. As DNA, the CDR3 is TGTGCCAGCAGCTTAAATCGGGAACGACAAGAGACCCAGTACTTC.

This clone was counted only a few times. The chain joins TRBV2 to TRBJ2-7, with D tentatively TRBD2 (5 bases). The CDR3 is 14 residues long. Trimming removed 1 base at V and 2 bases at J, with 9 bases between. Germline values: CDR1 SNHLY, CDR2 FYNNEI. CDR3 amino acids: CASSEEDSTYEQYF. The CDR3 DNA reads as TGTGCCAGCAGTGAAGAGGACTCTACCTACGAGCAGTACTTC.

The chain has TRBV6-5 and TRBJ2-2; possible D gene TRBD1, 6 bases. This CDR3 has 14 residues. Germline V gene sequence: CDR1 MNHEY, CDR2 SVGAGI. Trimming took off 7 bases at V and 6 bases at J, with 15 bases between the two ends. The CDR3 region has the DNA TGTGCCAGCACCGCGACGGACAGTCCCGGGGAGCTGTTTTTT. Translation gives CASTATDSPGELFF.

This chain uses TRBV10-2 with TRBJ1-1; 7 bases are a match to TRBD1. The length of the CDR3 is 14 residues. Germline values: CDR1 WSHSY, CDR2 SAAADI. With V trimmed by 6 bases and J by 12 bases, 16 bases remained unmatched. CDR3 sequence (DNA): TGCGCCAGCAGCCTGGGACAGACTGGGGGGCGGCCTTTCTTT. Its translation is CASSLGQTGGRPFF.

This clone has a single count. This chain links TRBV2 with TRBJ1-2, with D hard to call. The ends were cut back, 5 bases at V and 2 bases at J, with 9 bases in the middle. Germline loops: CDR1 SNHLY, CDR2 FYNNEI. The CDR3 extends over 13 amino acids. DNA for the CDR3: TGTGCCAGCAGTCGCGAGCGAAACTATGGCTACACCTTC. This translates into CASSRERNYGYTF.

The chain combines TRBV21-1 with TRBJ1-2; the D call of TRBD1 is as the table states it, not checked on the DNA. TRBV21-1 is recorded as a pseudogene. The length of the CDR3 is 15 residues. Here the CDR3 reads CASNLSGTGNYGYTF. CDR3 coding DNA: TGTGCCAGCAACCTGTCCGGGACAGGGAACTATGGCTACACCTTC.

CDR3 loop: CASLRGGSGYEQYF. CDR3 DNA: TGTGCCAGCTTACGCGGGGGCAGCGGATACGAGCAGTACTTC. The rearrangement uses TRBV28 and TRBJ2-7; the D gene is possibly TRBD2 (7 bases). The germline V gene encodes CDR1 MDHEN and CDR2 SYDVKM. Trimming removed 8 bases at V and 4 bases at J, with 18 bases between. The CDR3 contains 14 residues.

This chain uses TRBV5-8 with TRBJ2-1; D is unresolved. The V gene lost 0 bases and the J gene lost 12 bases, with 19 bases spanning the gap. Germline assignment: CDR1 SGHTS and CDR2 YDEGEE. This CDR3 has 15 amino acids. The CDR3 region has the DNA TGTGCCAGCAGCTTGGCCCCTACTTTAATAGTAACGCAGTTCTTC. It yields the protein CASSLAPTLIVTQFF.

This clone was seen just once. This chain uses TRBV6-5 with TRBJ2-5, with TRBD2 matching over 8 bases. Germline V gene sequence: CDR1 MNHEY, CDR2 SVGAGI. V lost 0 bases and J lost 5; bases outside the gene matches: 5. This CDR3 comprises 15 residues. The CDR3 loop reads CASSYSPGGHETQYF. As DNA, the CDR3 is TGTGCCAGCAGTTACTCACCGGGGGGGCACGAGACCCAGTACTTC.

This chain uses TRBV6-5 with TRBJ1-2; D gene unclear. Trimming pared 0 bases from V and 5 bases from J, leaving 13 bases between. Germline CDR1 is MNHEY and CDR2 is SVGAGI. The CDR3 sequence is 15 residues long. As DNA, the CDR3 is TGTGCCAGCAGTTACTCGGGCAGGTCGGGGTATGGCTACACCTTC. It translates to CASSYSGRSGYGYTF.

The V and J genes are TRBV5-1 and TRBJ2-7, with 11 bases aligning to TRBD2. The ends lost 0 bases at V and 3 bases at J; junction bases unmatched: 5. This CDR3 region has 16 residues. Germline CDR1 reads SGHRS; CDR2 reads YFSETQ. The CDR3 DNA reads TGCGCCAGCAGCTTGGCCGCGGGACTAGCGGTCTACGAGCAGTACTTC. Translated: CASSLAAGLAVYEQYF.

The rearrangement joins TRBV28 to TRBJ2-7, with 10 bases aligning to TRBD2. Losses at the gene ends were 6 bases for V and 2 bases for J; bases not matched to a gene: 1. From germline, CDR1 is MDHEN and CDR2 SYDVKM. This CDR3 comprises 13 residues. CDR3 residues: CASRLAGTYEQYF. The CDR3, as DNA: TGTGCCAGCAGACTAGCGGGAACCTACGAGCAGTACTTC.

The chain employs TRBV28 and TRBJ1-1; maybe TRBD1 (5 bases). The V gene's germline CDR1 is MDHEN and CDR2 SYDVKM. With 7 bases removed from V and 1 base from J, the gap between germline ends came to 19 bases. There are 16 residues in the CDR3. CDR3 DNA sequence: TGTGCCAGCAACCCCGGGGGAGGGAGGACGAACACTGAAGCTTTCTTT. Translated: CASNPGGGRTNTEAFF.

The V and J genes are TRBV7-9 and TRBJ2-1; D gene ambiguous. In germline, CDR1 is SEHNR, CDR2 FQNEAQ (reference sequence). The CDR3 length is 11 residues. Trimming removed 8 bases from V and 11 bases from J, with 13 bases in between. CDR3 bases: TGTGCCAGCGAGGCGGTAAATAAGCAGTTCTTC. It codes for CASEAVNKQFF.

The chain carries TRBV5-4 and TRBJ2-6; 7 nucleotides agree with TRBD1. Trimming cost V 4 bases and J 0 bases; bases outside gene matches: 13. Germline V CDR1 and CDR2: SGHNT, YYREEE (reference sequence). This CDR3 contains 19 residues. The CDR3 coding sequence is TGTGCCAGCAGCAACACAGGGGTAGCTCTAGGCTCTGGGGCCAACGTCCTGACTTTC. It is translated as CASSNTGVALGSGANVLTF.

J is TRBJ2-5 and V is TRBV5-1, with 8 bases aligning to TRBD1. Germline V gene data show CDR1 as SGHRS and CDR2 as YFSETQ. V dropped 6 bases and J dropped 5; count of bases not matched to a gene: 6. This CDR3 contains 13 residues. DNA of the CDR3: TGCGCCAGCAAACAGGGGGTAGCGGAGACCCAGTACTTC. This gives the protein CASKQGVAETQYF.

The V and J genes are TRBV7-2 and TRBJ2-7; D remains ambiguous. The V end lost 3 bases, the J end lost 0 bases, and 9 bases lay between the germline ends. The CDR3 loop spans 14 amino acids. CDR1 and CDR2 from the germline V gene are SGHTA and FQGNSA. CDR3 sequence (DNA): TGTGCCAGCAGCTTCCGACGGGTCTCCTACGAGCAGTACTTC. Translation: CASSFRRVSYEQYF.

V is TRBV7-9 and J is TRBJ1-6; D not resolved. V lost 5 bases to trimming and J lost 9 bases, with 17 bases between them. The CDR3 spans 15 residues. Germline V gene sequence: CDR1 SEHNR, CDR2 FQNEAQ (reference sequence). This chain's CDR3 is CASSPFGGGISPLHF. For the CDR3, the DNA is TGTGCCAGCAGCCCATTCGGAGGCGGGATTTCACCCCTCCACTTT. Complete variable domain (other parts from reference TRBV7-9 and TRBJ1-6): DTGVSQNPRHKITKRGQNVTFRCDPISEHNRLYWYRQTLGQGPEFLTYFQNEAQLEKSRLLSDRFSAERPKGSFSTLEIQRTEQGDSAMYLCASSPFGGGISPLHFGNGTRLTVT.

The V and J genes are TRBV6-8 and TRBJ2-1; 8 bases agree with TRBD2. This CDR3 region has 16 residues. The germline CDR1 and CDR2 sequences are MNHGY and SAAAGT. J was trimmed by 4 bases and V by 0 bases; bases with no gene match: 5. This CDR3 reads CASSYSVERGYNEQFF. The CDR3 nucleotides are TGTGCCAGCAGTTACTCGGTGGAGCGGGGGTACAATGAGCAGTTCTTC.